This TCR beta chain comes out of a study of blood T cell repertoires in COVID-19. On this clone itself: The same CDR3 is also encoded by other DNA sequences in this sample.

Generated by immunoSEQ multiplex PCR, the TCRdb table keeps only in-frame clones and is missing some. Here the sample spans some 250,000 clones, 81% being singletons. The CDR3 is 14 residues long. Per germline, CDR1 SGHRS and CDR2 YFSETQ. V lost 2 bases and J lost 0, with 5 bases in between. Sequencing was done on a sample of peripheral blood. The receptor was isolated from a woman older than 75 with acute or convalescent COVID-19. The chain joins TRBV5-1 to TRBJ1-4; D is undetermined. The CDR3: CASSFSATNEKLFF. CDR3 bases: TGCGCCAGCAGCTTTTCTGCAACTAATGAAAAACTGTTTTTT.